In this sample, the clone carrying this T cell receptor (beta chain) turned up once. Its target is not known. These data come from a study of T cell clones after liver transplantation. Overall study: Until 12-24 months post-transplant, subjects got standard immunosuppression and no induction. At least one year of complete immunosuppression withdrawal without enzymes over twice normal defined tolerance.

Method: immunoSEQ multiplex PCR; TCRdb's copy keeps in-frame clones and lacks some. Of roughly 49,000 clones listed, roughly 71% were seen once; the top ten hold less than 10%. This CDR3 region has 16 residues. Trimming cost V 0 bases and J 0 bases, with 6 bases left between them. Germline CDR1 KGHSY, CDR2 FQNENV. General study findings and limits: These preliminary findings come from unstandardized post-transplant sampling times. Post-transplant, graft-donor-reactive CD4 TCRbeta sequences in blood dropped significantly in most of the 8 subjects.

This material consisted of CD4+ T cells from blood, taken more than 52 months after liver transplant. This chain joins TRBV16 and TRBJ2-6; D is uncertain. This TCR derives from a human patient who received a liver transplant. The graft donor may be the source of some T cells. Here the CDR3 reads CASSQSLYSGANVLTF. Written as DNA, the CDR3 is TGTGCCAGCAGCCAATCTCTTTACTCTGGGGCCAACGTCCTGACTTTC.